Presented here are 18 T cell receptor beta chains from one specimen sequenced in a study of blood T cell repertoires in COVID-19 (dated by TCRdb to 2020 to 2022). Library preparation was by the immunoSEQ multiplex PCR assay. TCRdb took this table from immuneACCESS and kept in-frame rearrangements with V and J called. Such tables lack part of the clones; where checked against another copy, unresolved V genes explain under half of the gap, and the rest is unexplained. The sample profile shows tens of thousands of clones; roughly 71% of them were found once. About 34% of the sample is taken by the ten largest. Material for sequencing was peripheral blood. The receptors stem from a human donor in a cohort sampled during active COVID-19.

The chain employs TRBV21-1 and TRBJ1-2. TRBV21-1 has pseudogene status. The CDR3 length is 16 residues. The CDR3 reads CASSAPHHSGYYGYTF. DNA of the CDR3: TGTGCCAGCAGCGCCCCCCATCATTCCGGGTACTATGGCTACACCTTC.

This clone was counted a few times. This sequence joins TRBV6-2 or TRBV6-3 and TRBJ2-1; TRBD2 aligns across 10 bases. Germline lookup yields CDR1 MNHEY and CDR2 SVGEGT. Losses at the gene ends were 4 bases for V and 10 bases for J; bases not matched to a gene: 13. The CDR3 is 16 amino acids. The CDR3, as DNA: TGTGCCAGCAGTTCCAACCTTCTAGCGGGGGTGGACGAGCAGTTCTTC. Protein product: CASSSNLLAGVDEQFF.

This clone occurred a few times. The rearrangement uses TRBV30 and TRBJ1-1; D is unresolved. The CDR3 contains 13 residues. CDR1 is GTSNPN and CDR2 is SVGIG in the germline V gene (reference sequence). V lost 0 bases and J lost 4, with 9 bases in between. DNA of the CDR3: TGTGCCTGGAGTGTAAAGGGAGTCACTGAAGCTTTCTTT. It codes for CAWSVKGVTEAFF.

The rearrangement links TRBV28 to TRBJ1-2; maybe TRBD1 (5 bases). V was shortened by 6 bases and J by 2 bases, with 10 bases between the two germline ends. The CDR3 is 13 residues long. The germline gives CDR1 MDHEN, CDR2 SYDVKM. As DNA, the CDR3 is TGTGCCAGCAGGCTGACAGTCAACTATGGCTACACCTTC. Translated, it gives CASRLTVNYGYTF.

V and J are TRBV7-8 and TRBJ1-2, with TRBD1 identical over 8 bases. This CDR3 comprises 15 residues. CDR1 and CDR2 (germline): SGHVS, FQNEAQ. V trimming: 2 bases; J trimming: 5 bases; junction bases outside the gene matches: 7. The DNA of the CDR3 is TGTGCCAGCAGCTTAATGGGACAGGTGCTATATGGCTACACCTTC. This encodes CASSLMGQVLYGYTF.

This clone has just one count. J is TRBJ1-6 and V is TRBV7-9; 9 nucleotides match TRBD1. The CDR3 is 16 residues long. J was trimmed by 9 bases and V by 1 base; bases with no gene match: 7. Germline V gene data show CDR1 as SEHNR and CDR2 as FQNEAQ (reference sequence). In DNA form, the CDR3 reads TGTGCCAGCAGCTTAGTAAGCGGGACAGGGACTTCACCCCTCCACTTT. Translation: CASSLVSGTGTSPLHF.

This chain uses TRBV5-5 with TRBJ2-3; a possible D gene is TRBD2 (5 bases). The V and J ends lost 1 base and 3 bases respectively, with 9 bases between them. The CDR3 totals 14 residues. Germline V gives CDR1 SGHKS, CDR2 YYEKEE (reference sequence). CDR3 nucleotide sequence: TGTGCCAGCAGCTTGTACCGGGGAACAGATACGCAGTATTTT. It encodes CASSLYRGTDTQYF.

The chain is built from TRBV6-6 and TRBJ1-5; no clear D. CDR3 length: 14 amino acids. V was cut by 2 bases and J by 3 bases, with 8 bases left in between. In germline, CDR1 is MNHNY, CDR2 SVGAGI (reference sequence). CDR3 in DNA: TGTGCCAGCAGTTACGCCGAGCTCAATCAGCCCCAGCATTTT. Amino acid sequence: CASSYAELNQPQHF.

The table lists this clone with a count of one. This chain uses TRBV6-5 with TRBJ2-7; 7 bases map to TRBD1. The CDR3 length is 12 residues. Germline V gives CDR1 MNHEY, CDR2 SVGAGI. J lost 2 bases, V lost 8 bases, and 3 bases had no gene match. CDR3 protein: CASRDRTYEQYF. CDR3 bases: TGTGCCAGCCGGGACAGAACCTACGAGCAGTACTTC.

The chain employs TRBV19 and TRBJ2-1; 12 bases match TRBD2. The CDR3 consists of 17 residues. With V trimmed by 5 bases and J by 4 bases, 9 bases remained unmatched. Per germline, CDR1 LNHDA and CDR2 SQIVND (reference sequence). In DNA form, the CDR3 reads TGTGCCAGTAGTCCGACTACAGGACTAGCGGGGTACAATGAGCAGTTCTTC. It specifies CASSPTTGLAGYNEQFF.

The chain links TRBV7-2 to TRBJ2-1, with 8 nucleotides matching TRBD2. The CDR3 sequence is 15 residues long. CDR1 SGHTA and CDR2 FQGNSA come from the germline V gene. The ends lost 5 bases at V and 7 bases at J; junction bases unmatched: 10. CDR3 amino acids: CASSATSGSWNEQFF. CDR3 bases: TGTGCCAGCAGCGCAACTAGCGGTTCGTGGAATGAGCAGTTCTTC.

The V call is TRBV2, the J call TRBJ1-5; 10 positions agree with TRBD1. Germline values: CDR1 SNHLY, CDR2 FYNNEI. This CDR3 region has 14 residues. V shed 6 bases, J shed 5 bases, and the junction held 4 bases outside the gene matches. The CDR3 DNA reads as TGTGCCAGCAGGGGGACAGGGGACCATCAGCCCCAGCATTTT. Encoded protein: CASRGTGDHQPQHF. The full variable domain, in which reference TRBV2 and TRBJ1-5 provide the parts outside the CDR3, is EPEVTQTPSHQVTQMGQEVILRCVPISNHLYFYWYRQILGQKVEFLVSFYNNEISEKSEIFDDQFSVERPDGSNFTLKIRSTKLEDSAMYFCASRGTGDHQPQHFGDGTRLSIL.

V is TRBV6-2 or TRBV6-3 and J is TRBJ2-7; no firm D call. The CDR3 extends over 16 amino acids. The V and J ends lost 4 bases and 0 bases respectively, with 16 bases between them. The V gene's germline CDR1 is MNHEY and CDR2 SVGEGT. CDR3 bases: TGTGCCAGCAGTTTCCTACGCTATATACGCTCCTACGAGCAGTACTTC. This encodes CASSFLRYIRSYEQYF.

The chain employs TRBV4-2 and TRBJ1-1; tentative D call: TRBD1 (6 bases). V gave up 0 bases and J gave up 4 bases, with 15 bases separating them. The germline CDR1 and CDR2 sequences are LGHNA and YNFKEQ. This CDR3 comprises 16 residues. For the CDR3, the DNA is TGTGCCAGCAGCCAAGACCCACAGGGCTGGAGCACTGAAGCTTTCTTT. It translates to CASSQDPQGWSTEAFF.

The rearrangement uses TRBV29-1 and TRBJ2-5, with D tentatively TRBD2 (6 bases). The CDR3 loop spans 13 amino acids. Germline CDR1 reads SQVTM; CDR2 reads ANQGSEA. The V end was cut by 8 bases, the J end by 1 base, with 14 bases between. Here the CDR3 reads CSLARDFQETQYF. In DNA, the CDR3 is TGCAGCTTAGCCCGGGACTTCCAAGAGACCCAGTACTTC.

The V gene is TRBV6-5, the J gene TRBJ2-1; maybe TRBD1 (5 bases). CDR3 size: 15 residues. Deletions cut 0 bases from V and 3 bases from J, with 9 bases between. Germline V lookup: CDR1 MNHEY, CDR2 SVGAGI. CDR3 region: CASSYSGPYYNEQFF. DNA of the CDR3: TGTGCCAGCAGTTACTCGGGGCCATACTACAATGAGCAGTTCTTC.

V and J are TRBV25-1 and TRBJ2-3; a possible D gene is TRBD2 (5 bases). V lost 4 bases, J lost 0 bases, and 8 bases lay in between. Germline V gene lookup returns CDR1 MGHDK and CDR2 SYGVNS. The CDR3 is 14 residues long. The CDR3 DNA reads TGTGCCAGCAGTGGCGGCGGGAGCACAGATACGCAGTATTTT. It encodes CASSGGGSTDTQYF.

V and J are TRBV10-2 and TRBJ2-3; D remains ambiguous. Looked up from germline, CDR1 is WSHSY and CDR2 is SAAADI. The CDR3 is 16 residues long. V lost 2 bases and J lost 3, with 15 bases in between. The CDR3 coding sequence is TGCGCCAGCAGTGAGGATGGCAGGCCTTGGACAGATACGCAGTATTTT. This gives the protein CASSEDGRPWTDTQYF.